Listed here are 28 T cell receptor beta chains from one sample, sequenced in a study of monozygotic twins with inflammatory bowel disease (dated 2019 in TCRdb). Library creation used 5' RACE. The sequencer was an Illumina HiSeq 2500. Reads reprocessed by TCRdb are summarized as one entry per CDR3 protein sequence, and DNA is absent. The sample's table lists a count of some 450,000 distinct CDR3 sequences. About 2.6% of the sample lies in the top ten. Input material: blood. These receptors all stem from a human donor with ulcerative colitis or Crohn's disease, or a healthy co-twin of an affected twin (not recorded which).

CDR3 protein: CASSQQRGGPGRETQYF. The J gene is TRBJ2-5, the V gene TRBV11-2; TCRdb lists TRBD2, though no DNA is available to test this call. This CDR3 is built from 17 residues. Germline values: CDR1 SGHAT, CDR2 FQNNGV.

The chain joins TRBV5-6 to TRBJ1-5; no DNA is available, so the TRBD1 call from TCRdb remains unchecked. There are 16 residues in the CDR3. The germline V gene has CDR1 SGHDT and CDR2 YYEEEE. The CDR3 here is CASSLLSGTGGQPQHF.

The chain employs TRBV5-6 and TRBJ1-5. CDR3 length equals 14 residues. Germline CDR1 reads SGHDT; CDR2 reads YYEEEE. CDR3 loop: CASSLGRVNQPQHF. Together with reference TRBV5-6 and TRBJ1-5, the CDR3 gives the full variable domain: DAGVTQSPTHLIKTRGQQVTLRCSPKSGHDTVSWYQQALGQGPQFIFQYYEEEERQRGNFPDRFSGHQFPNYSSELNVNALLLGDSALYLCASSLGRVNQPQHFGDGTRLSIL.

CDR3: CAWSYGSRTDTQYF. V is TRBV30 and J is TRBJ2-3. CDR1 is GTSNPN, CDR2 SVGIG, per germline (reference sequence). The CDR3 totals 14 residues.

J is TRBJ1-1 and V is TRBV7-2; TCRdb's D call, TRBD1, is unchecked because there is no DNA. CDR1 and CDR2 (germline): SGHTA, FQGNSA. This CDR3 spans 15 amino acids. Here the CDR3 reads CASSPRTGRTTEAFF.

J is TRBJ2-1 and V is TRBV5-1; TCRdb selects TRBD2, and the lack of DNA leaves this call unchecked. The CDR3 consists of 15 residues. Germline V CDR1 and CDR2: SGHRS, YFSETQ. The CDR3 sequence: CASSLGGTTRNEQFF.

CDR3 sequence: CASSLSRLYEQYF. V gene TRBV11-1 combines with J gene TRBJ2-7. The CDR3 length is 13 residues. Germline values: CDR1 SGHAT, CDR2 FQDESV (reference sequence).

The chain has TRBV7-2 and TRBJ1-5. The CDR3 consists of 12 residues. Germline V CDR1 and CDR2: SGHTA, FQGNSA. The CDR3 spells CATGGNGQPQHF.

CDR3 protein: CASSPGTYEQYF. This chain connects TRBV5-1 to TRBJ2-7; the D gene TCRdb calls, TRBD1, cannot be checked with no DNA. Germline lookup yields CDR1 SGHRS and CDR2 YFSETQ. The CDR3 is 12 amino acids.

The J gene is TRBJ1-1, the V gene TRBV5-1. This CDR3 has 13 amino acids. CDR1 and CDR2 (germline): SGHRS, YFSETQ. The CDR3 reads CASSSEGDTEAFF.

This chain connects TRBV5-1 to TRBJ2-1. The length of the CDR3 is 13 residues. Germline values: CDR1 SGHRS, CDR2 YFSETQ. The CDR3 sequence: CASSYGSSYEQFF.

The J gene is TRBJ2-7, the V gene TRBV3-1; no DNA is available, so the TRBD1 call from TCRdb remains unchecked. Germline assignment: CDR1 LGHDT and CDR2 YNNKEL (reference sequence). The CDR3 loop spans 13 amino acids. CDR3 residues: CASSQGTGGKQYF.

The chain is built from TRBV6-5 and TRBJ1-1. Germline lookup yields CDR1 MNHEY and CDR2 SVGAGI. The CDR3 runs to 14 residues. Here the CDR3 reads CASSHLGGSTEAFF.

V is TRBV11-2 and J is TRBJ2-7; the D call from TCRdb, TRBD1, cannot be confirmed without DNA. Germline V CDR1 and CDR2: SGHAT, FQNNGV. The CDR3 has 14 residues. This CDR3 reads CASSLDLDNYEQYF.

The J gene is TRBJ1-2, the V gene TRBV5-5; checking the TCRdb D call of TRBD1 is not possible without DNA. CDR3 length: 15 amino acids. Germline CDR1 reads SGHKS; CDR2 reads YYEKEE (reference sequence). The CDR3 here is CASSYPPPSSYGYTF.

The chain employs TRBV6-6 and TRBJ2-1; TCRdb proposes TRBD1, but this gene call is untestable without DNA. CDR1 is MNHNY, CDR2 SVGAGI, per germline (reference sequence). The CDR3 runs to 14 residues. CDR3 sequence: CASSLSEQGNEQFF.

The rearrangement links TRBV28 to TRBJ2-7; the D call of TRBD1 rests on TCRdb alone, since no DNA is present to check it. CDR1 is MDHEN and CDR2 is SYDVKM in the germline V gene. This CDR3 has 15 amino acids. CDR3 amino acids: CASSLGGQGVREQYF.

The chain is built from TRBV7-3 and TRBJ2-3; TCRdb calls TRBD2, which cannot be checked without DNA. This CDR3 has 15 amino acids. Per the germline V gene, CDR1 is SGHTA and CDR2 is FQGTGA. The CDR3 reads CASSFGGYLADTQYF.

The gene calls are TRBV20-1 and TRBJ1-4; TCRdb names TRBD1, which stays unverified in the absence of DNA. Germline CDR1 reads DFQATT; CDR2 reads SNEGSKA (reference sequence). The CDR3 spans 13 residues. The CDR3 reads CSASRDTREKLFF.

The rearrangement uses TRBV6-5 and TRBJ2-3; absent DNA, TCRdb's TRBD2 call cannot be checked. The CDR3 is 15 residues long. Germline V gene data show CDR1 as MNHEY and CDR2 as SVGAGI. CDR3 protein: CASSYSGGETDTQYF.

The rearrangement links TRBV29-1 to TRBJ2-7; the D call of TRBD1 rests on TCRdb alone, since no DNA is present to check it. This CDR3 spans 13 amino acids. CDR1 and CDR2 from the germline V gene are SQVTM and ANQGSEA. The CDR3 loop is CSVALPTGNEQYF.

The CDR3: CASIGDRTYNEQFF. The chain employs TRBV7-2 and TRBJ2-1; TCRdb's assignment of TRBD1 cannot be checked, as there is no DNA. The CDR3 consists of 14 residues. From germline, CDR1 is SGHTA and CDR2 FQGNSA. The entire variable domain, with the rest obtained from reference TRBV7-2 and TRBJ2-1, is as follows: GAGVSQSPSNKVTEKGKDVELRCDPISGHTALYWYRQSLGQGLEFLIYFQGNSAPDKSGLPSDRFSAERTGGSVSTLTIQRTQQEDSAVYLCASIGDRTYNEQFFGPGTRLTVL.

J is TRBJ2-1 and V is TRBV18; TCRdb's D call of TRBD2 is untestable without DNA. The CDR3 is made up of 13 amino acids. Germline CDR1 reads KGHSH; CDR2 reads LQKENI. The CDR3 loop is CASSPSAGYEQFF.

The J gene is TRBJ1-5, the V gene TRBV6-6; TCRdb proposes TRBD1, but this gene call is untestable without DNA. The CDR3 totals 13 residues. CDR1 and CDR2 (germline): MNHNY, SVGAGI (reference sequence). The CDR3: CASSYEQGWPQHF.

J is TRBJ1-1 and V is TRBV7-3. CDR1 SGHTA and CDR2 FQGTGA come from the germline V gene. The CDR3 contains 12 residues. CDR3 residues: CASISSNTEAFF.

The chain employs TRBV5-1 and TRBJ2-1; the D call from TCRdb, TRBD1, cannot be confirmed without DNA. The germline V gene encodes CDR1 SGHRS and CDR2 YFSETQ. CDR3 length: 14 amino acids. The CDR3 reads CASSLELWGNEQFF.

V usage is TRBV6-5 and J usage is TRBJ1-1; the D call of TRBD1 rests on TCRdb alone, since no DNA is present to check it. The CDR3 length is 16 residues. CDR1 and CDR2 (germline): MNHEY, SVGAGI. CDR3 residues: CASSYSRVQQGAEAFF.

The CDR3 sequence: CSAKGPIDTQYF. The chain uses TRBV20-1 and TRBJ2-3; as DNA is missing, the TRBD1 call by TCRdb cannot be tested. The CDR3 sequence is 12 residues long. Germline V gene sequence: CDR1 DFQATT, CDR2 SNEGSKA (reference sequence).